Below are 28 T cell receptor beta chains sequenced from a single sample in a study of T-cell reconstitution after alpha-beta-depleted transplantation in children. Using unique molecular identifiers, the investigators prepared the TCRbeta library. TCRdb itself ran the PCR reads through MiXCR, one entry per CDR3 protein. Of fewer than 750,000 distinct CDR3 sequences in the sample, over 25% were seen once. The specimen comprised PBMCs, sampled before TCRalphabeta/CD19-depleted stem cell transplant. The receptor set was obtained from a boy younger than two with Wiskott-Aldrich syndrome, due to receive a stem cell transplant.

The gene calls are TRBV20-1 and TRBJ1-6, with unresolved D. The CDR3 runs to 14 residues. The germline V gene has CDR1 DFQATT and CDR2 SNEGSKA (reference sequence). V lost 1 base and J 10 bases, leaving 14 bases between the germline ends. DNA for the CDR3: TGCAGTGCTAGAGTATCCCGGAATGGATCACCCCTCCACTTT. It specifies CSARVSRNGSPLHF.

This clonotype was recorded many times. The chain has TRBV5-1 and TRBJ2-2; D is uncertain. Trimming removed 0 bases at V and 4 bases at J, with 19 bases between. This CDR3 comprises 18 residues. Germline-derived CDR1 and CDR2 are SGHRS and YFSETQ. CDR3 loop: CASSLASPRITSTGELFF. For the CDR3, the DNA is TGCGCCAGCAGCTTGGCCAGTCCGAGGATTACGAGCACCGGGGAGCTGTTTTTT.

The rearrangement uses TRBV27 and TRBJ2-1; 7 positions match TRBD1. Germline V gives CDR1 MNHEY, CDR2 SMNVEV (reference sequence). The CDR3 extends over 14 amino acids. V lost 0 bases to trimming and J lost 10 bases; unmatched junction nucleotides: 6. The CDR3 region is CASSLSGGAWEQFF. DNA for the CDR3: TGTGCCAGCAGTTTATCAGGGGGCGCCTGGGAGCAGTTCTTC.

The chain combines TRBV5-5 with TRBJ2-1; 7 bases are a match to TRBD1. This CDR3 has 14 residues. Germline trimming cut 4 bases from V and 5 bases from J; bases unmatched to any gene: 6. Germline assignment: CDR1 SGHKS and CDR2 YYEKEE (reference sequence). The CDR3 protein is CASSVTGNNNEQFF. The CDR3 region has the DNA TGTGCCAGCAGCGTGACAGGGAACAACAATGAGCAGTTCTTC.

This clonotype was observed a few times. This chain uses TRBV7-7 with TRBJ1-2, with TRBD1 as a possible D gene (5 bases). The CDR3 runs to 14 residues. Trimming shortened V by 9 bases and J by 3 bases, and 17 bases separated the two germline ends. The germline gives CDR1 SSHAT, CDR2 FNYEAQ (reference sequence). In nucleotides, the CDR3 is TGTGCCAGAGGACCGGGACCCAACGACTATGGCTACACCTTC. Its protein product is CARGPGPNDYGYTF. The variable domain in full, with the rest retrieved from reference TRBV7-7 and TRBJ1-2, is GAGVSQSPRYKVTKRGQDVTLRCDPISSHATLYWYQQALGQGPEFLTYFNYEAQPDKSGLPSDRFSAERPEGSISTLTIQRTEQRDSAMYRCARGPGPNDYGYTFGSGTRLTVV.

The chain employs TRBV5-1 and TRBJ2-1; 12 positions match TRBD2. The germline V gene encodes CDR1 SGHRS and CDR2 YFSETQ. The CDR3 is 16 residues long. Unmatched junction bases numbered 4, after V lost 0 bases and J lost 6 bases. CDR3 amino acids: CASSLVTSGRSNEQFF. CDR3 in DNA: TGCGCCAGCAGCTTGGTGACTAGCGGGAGATCCAATGAGCAGTTCTTC.

A few counts support this clonotype. This chain uses TRBV5-1 with TRBJ2-5, with D possibly matching TRBD1 (6 bases). The V and J ends lost 4 bases and 3 bases respectively, with 16 bases between them. From germline, CDR1 is SGHRS and CDR2 YFSETQ. The CDR3 totals 15 residues. Here the CDR3 reads CASSKGTLSKETQYF. As DNA, the CDR3 is TGCGCCAGCAGCAAAGGGACATTATCGAAAGAGACCCAGTACTTC.

This clonotype occurred a few times. V is TRBV29-1 and J is TRBJ1-1; D remains unclear. This CDR3 is built from 11 residues. CDR1 and CDR2 (germline): SQVTM, ANQGSEA. Trimming removed 4 bases at V and 6 bases at J, with 9 bases between. The CDR3 DNA reads TGCAGCGTTGTACGCCTCCCTGAAGCTTTCTTT. This translates into CSVVRLPEAFF. The whole variable domain, remainder taken from reference TRBV29-1 and TRBJ1-1, is SAVISQKPSRDICQRGTSLTIQCQVDSQVTMMFWYRQQPGQSLTLIATANQGSEATYESGFVIDKFPISRPNLTFSTLTVSNMSPEDSSIYLCSVVRLPEAFFGQGTRLTVV.

V usage is TRBV6-2 or TRBV6-3 and J usage is TRBJ2-1, with D hard to call. Deletions cut 6 bases from V and 4 bases from J, with 13 bases between. The CDR3 has 14 residues. Looked up from germline, CDR1 is MNHEY and CDR2 is SVGEGT. CDR3 sequence reads: CASSRTRLYNEQFF. CDR3 nucleotide sequence: TGTGCCAGCAGCCGAACCCGACTTTACAATGAGCAGTTCTTC.

The chain has TRBV20-1 and TRBJ1-1; 9 bases are a match to TRBD1. The J segment lost 8 bases and the V segment lost 0 bases, leaving 4 bases of the junction unmatched. The CDR3 runs 13 residues. The germline gives CDR1 DFQATT, CDR2 SNEGSKA (reference sequence). The CDR3 here is CSARDPGQGEAFF. The CDR3 DNA reads as TGCAGTGCTAGAGATCCGGGACAGGGCGAAGCTTTCTTT.

V usage is TRBV18 and J usage is TRBJ2-3; tentative D call: TRBD1 (7 bases). There are 17 residues in the CDR3. V shed 2 bases and J shed 3 bases, with 18 bases lying between them. CDR1 and CDR2 from the germline V gene are KGHSH and LQKENI. The CDR3, as DNA: TGTGCCAGCTCACCATTGTACGGAGGGACAGAAACAGATACGCAGTATTTT. This translates into CASSPLYGGTETDTQYF.

This clonotype was seen a handful of times. The rearrangement joins TRBV7-2 to TRBJ2-5; 10 positions agree with TRBD2. Germline V gene sequence: CDR1 SGHTA, CDR2 FQGNSA. The CDR3 is 15 amino acids. The V and J ends lost 5 bases and 1 base, in that order; junction bases with no gene match: 4. In nucleotides, the CDR3 is TGTGCCAGCAGCCCTATAGCGGGAGGCCAAGAGACCCAGTACTTC. Its translation is CASSPIAGGQETQYF.

The rearrangement links TRBV20-1 to TRBJ2-1; 10 nucleotides align to TRBD2. CDR3 length: 17 residues. Trimming took 1 base from V and 1 from J; bases not matched to a gene: 7. Germline CDR1 is DFQATT and CDR2 is SNEGSKA (reference sequence). The CDR3 nucleotides are TGCAGTGCTAGAGTGGCTAGCGGGAGAAGGTCCTACAATGAGCAGTTCTTC. This sequence encodes CSARVASGRRSYNEQFF.

The chain has TRBV4-1 and TRBJ1-2; perhaps TRBD1 as D (5 bases). Germline CDR1 reads MGHRA; CDR2 reads YSYEKL. V lost 2 bases, J lost 8 bases, and 18 bases lay in between. This CDR3 is built from 15 residues. The CDR3 loop reads CASSQIRDSGGGYTF. The CDR3 DNA reads TGCGCCAGCAGCCAAATCCGGGACTCAGGAGGAGGCTACACCTTC.

This chain uses TRBV9 with TRBJ2-1; 11 bases line up with TRBD2. The CDR3 extends over 16 amino acids. Germline CDR1 is SGDLS and CDR2 is YYNGEE. With 4 bases clipped from V and 3 bases from J, the junction kept 6 bases outside the gene matches. The CDR3 protein is CASSRASGRSYNEQFF. CDR3 in DNA: TGTGCCAGCAGCAGGGCTAGCGGGAGGAGCTACAATGAGCAGTTCTTC.

V gene TRBV2 combines with J gene TRBJ1-1; TRBD1 matches 7 bases. Germline V gene sequence: CDR1 SNHLY, CDR2 FYNNEI. The CDR3 length is 14 residues. V was clipped by 1 base and J by 5 bases; unmatched bases: 4. CDR3 nucleotides: TGTGCCAGCAGTGAAGAGGGGGCGTTTACTGAAGCTTTCTTT. Translated: CASSEEGAFTEAFF. The entire variable domain, with the rest obtained from reference TRBV2 and TRBJ1-1, is as follows: EPEVTQTPSHQVTQMGQEVILRCVPISNHLYFYWYRQILGQKVEFLVSFYNNEISEKSEIFDDQFSVERPDGSNFTLKIRSTKLEDSAMYFCASSEEGAFTEAFFGQGTRLTVV.

J is TRBJ2-2 and V is TRBV4-1; TRBD1 is a possible D gene (5 bases). V lost 1 base to trimming and J lost 1 base, with 13 bases between them. The V gene's germline CDR1 is MGHRA and CDR2 YSYEKL. This CDR3 has 17 residues. CDR3 DNA: TGCGCCAGCAGCCAAGTAATGGGGCTACTGAACACCGGGGAGCTGTTTTTT. Amino acids: CASSQVMGLLNTGELFF.

This clonotype turned up a few times. V and J are TRBV7-6 and TRBJ2-7; D may be TRBD2 (5 bases). The germline V gene encodes CDR1 SGHVS and CDR2 FNYEAQ. This CDR3 has 15 residues. The ends were cut back, 1 base at V and 0 bases at J, with 10 bases in the middle. Written as DNA, the CDR3 is TGTGCCAGCAGCTTAGTGCCTAGCAGCTCCTACGAGCAGTACTTC. As protein: CASSLVPSSSYEQYF.

This clonotype was seen a few times. The chain combines TRBV5-1 with TRBJ2-1, with 9 bases that match TRBD2. The CDR3 consists of 14 residues. The ends lost 2 bases at V and 9 bases at J; junction bases unmatched: 6. The germline V gene encodes CDR1 SGHRS and CDR2 YFSETQ. CDR3 residues: CASSFGLASVEQFF. Here the CDR3 DNA reads TGCGCCAGCAGCTTTGGACTAGCGTCTGTTGAGCAGTTCTTC.

The J gene is TRBJ1-6, the V gene TRBV6-1, with D unclear. CDR1 MNHNS and CDR2 SASEGT come from the germline V gene. The CDR3 runs 14 residues. The V and J ends lost 6 bases and 9 bases respectively, with 15 bases between them. CDR3 sequence: CASSPVRNSSPLHF. CDR3 nucleotide sequence: TGTGCCAGCAGCCCCGTCCGGAATAGTTCACCCCTCCACTTT.

The chain has TRBV11-2 and TRBJ2-1; D may match TRBD1 or TRBD2 (5 bases each). Trimming took off 1 base at V and 9 bases at J, with 19 bases between the two ends. Germline V CDR1 and CDR2: SGHAT, FQNNGV. The CDR3 has 16 residues. The CDR3 region is CASSLVGTLEVIEQFF. CDR3 sequence (DNA): TGTGCCAGCAGCTTAGTCGGGACCCTGGAGGTCATTGAGCAGTTCTTC.

V gene TRBV29-1 combines with J gene TRBJ1-2, with 9 bases aligning to TRBD1. With 5 bases clipped from V and 8 bases from J, the junction kept 15 bases outside the gene matches. CDR3 length equals 15 residues. Germline loops: CDR1 SQVTM, CDR2 ANQGSEA. CDR3 DNA: TGCAGCGTTTTGCCCGCGAACAGGGGGCTGGGAGGCTACACCTTC. Amino acids: CSVLPANRGLGGYTF.

Ten or more counts support this clonotype. The CDR3 loop reads CASSFSSEQFF. CDR3 nucleotide sequence: TGCGCCAGCAGCTTTAGTAGTGAGCAGTTCTTC. V is TRBV5-1 and J is TRBJ2-1, with no clear D. Germline CDR1 is SGHRS and CDR2 is YFSETQ. V was clipped by 2 bases and J by 9 bases, with 6 bases between them. The CDR3 extends over 11 amino acids.

This clonotype has only a few counts. The chain employs TRBV10-3 and TRBJ2-1, with D unresolved. CDR3 length: 13 amino acids. Germline V gene sequence: CDR1 ENHRY, CDR2 SYGVKD. The V end was cut by 0 bases, the J end by 10 bases, with 10 bases between. This chain's CDR3 is CAISESGLGEQFF. As DNA, the CDR3 is TGTGCCATCAGTGAGTCAGGGTTGGGGGAGCAGTTCTTC.

The J gene is TRBJ2-7, the V gene TRBV5-1; D is uncertain. CDR1 SGHRS and CDR2 YFSETQ come from the germline V gene. Between the trimmed V and J ends, which lost 3 bases and 0 bases, there was a span of 13 bases. This CDR3 contains 15 residues. The CDR3 region is CASSSDWKSSYEQYF. The CDR3 nucleotides are TGCGCCAGCAGCTCCGACTGGAAGAGCTCCTACGAGCAGTACTTC.

J is TRBJ2-1 and V is TRBV5-1; D ambiguous. CDR3 length: 13 residues. V lost 2 bases and J lost 7, with 10 bases in between. CDR1 and CDR2 (germline): SGHRS, YFSETQ. The DNA for the CDR3 is TGCGCCAGCAGCTTTGACGTCAAGAATGAGCAGTTCTTC. Protein: CASSFDVKNEQFF. The variable domain in full, with the rest retrieved from reference TRBV5-1 and TRBJ2-1, is KAGVTQTPRYLIKTRGQQVTLSCSPISGHRSVSWYQQTPGQGLQFLFEYFSETQRNKGNFPGRFSGRQFSNSRSEMNVSTLELGDSALYLCASSFDVKNEQFFGPGTRLTVL.

The chain couples TRBV12-3 or TRBV12-4 to TRBJ2-1; no reliable D call. This CDR3 is built from 11 residues. The V end lost 2 bases, the J end lost 9 bases, and 5 bases lay between the germline ends. The CDR3 reads CASSLRFEQFF. CDR3 in DNA: TGTGCCAGCAGTTTAAGGTTTGAGCAGTTCTTC.

The V and J genes are TRBV27 and TRBJ2-7, with 8 bases aligning to TRBD2. The V gene's germline CDR1 is MNHEY and CDR2 SMNVEV (reference sequence). This CDR3 comprises 13 residues. Trimming took 6 bases from V and 6 from J; bases not matched to a gene: 7. CDR3 DNA sequence: TGTGCCAGCAGACGGGAGGGCCCGTTCGAGCAGTACTTC. This gives the protein CASRREGPFEQYF.